These T cell receptor beta chains were read from a single sample in a study of low-dose radiotherapy and immunotherapy resistance in tumors. From the reads, TCRdb called clonotypes with MiXCR, one entry per CDR3 protein. The sample includes around 76,000 distinct CDR3 sequences, around 32% seen only once; the top ten take around 10%. The source was PBMCs, collected before treatment. These receptors all stem from a female donor with ovarian cancer. CDR3s include the opening cysteine and the closing phenylalanine or tryptophan. The D gene is left open where the match is weak. Size values are once, few and many counts, or a class for expanded clones, and some rows have none.

NA	TRBV19	TRBJ2-2	NA	TGTGCCAGTAGTGCCAATAGAAACACCGGGGAGCTGTTTTTT	CASSANRNTGELFF
TRBD1	TRBV28	TRBJ2-1	NA	TGTGCCAGCAGTTTAGGCAGGGGGCGTTACAATGAGCAGTTCTTC	CASSLGRGRYNEQFF
NA	TRBV5-1	TRBJ1-2	many	TGCGCCAGCAGCTTGGTGCCCCAGGGGTCCTATGGCTACACCTTC	CASSLVPQGSYGYTF
TRBD1	TRBV7-2	TRBJ2-1	many	TGTGCCAGCAGCTTAGGACAGGGACAGGGAATCCCCGATGAGCAGTTCTTC	CASSLGQGQGIPDEQFF
TRBD2	TRBV6-2/TRBV6-3	TRBJ2-1	few	TGTGTCAGTAGCGGGGGGACTTTCAATGAGCAGTTCTTC	CVSSGGTFNEQFF
NA	TRBV5-4	TRBJ2-5	few	TGTGCCAGCAGCTTGGCCCCTTTAGGAGGGGGAGGAGAGACCCAGTACTTC	CASSLAPLGGGGETQYF
TRBD2	TRBV4-3	TRBJ2-1	many	TGCGCCAGCAGCCGCCGCCTCTTACTAGCGGGGGCCTACAATGAGCAGTTCTTC	CASSRRLLLAGAYNEQFF
TRBD1	TRBV5-6	TRBJ2-2	many	TGTGCCAGCAGTCACAGGGGGCATGACACCGGGGAGCTGTTTTTT	CASSHRGHDTGELFF
NA	TRBV6-2/TRBV6-3	TRBJ1-6	many	TGTGCCAGCAGTGAAAGGTACAATTCACCCCTCCACTTT	CASSERYNSPLHF
NA	TRBV29-1	TRBJ2-7	many	TGCAGCGTTCGAGGGGGTCCCTACGAGCAGTACTTC	CSVRGGPYEQYF
NA	TRBV30	TRBJ2-5	few	TGTGCCTGGCGTTTGTACCCAATGGGGACCCAGTACTTC	CAWRLYPMGTQYF
NA	TRBV30	TRBJ2-1	many	TGTGCCTGGAGTTCCCCAGTTAGCGGCTCCTACAATGAGCAGTTCTTC	CAWSSPVSGSYNEQFF
NA	TRBV28	TRBJ2-3	many	TGTGCCAGCAGTTTTCTGGCAGGGACAGATACGCAGTATTTT	CASSFLAGTDTQYF
NA	TRBV7-9	TRBJ2-1	NA	TGTGCCAGCAGCTCCAGTCCCCCGTACAATGAGCAGTTCTTC	CASSSSPPYNEQFF
NA	TRBV2	TRBJ2-5	many	TGTGCCAGCAGTGAACGCGGGGGCCGGGGCGAGACCCAGTACTTC	CASSERGGRGETQYF
TRBD2	TRBV6-2/TRBV6-3	TRBJ2-2	few	TGTGCCAGCAGTTCCCGGACTAGCGGGAGACCCCAAAGAGGTGCCGGGGAGCTGTTTTTT	CASSSRTSGRPQRGAGELFF
NA	TRBV7-9	TRBJ2-6	many	TGTGCCAGCAGCTTAGTTAGCTCTGGGGCCAACGTCCTGACTTTC	CASSLVSSGANVLTF
TRBD1	TRBV28	TRBJ2-5	few	TGTGCCAGCAGCCCAGGGGGCCGGGGCGGAGAGACCCAGTACTTC	CASSPGGRGGETQYF
NA	TRBV29-1	TRBJ2-1	NA	TGCAGCGTTGAAGAAGGGCGGGGTGAGCAGTTCTTC	CSVEEGRGEQFF
NA	TRBV30	TRBJ2-3	many	TGTGCCTGGAGACAAGCAAATTATCCCACAGATACGCAGTATTTT	CAWRQANYPTDTQYF
TRBD2	TRBV7-2	TRBJ2-7	many	TGTGCCAGCAGCTTATGGAGGACTAGCGGGCTTTCCTACGAGCAGTACTTC	CASSLWRTSGLSYEQYF
NA	TRBV9	TRBJ2-7	NA	TGTGCCAGCAGCGTAGCCCCCAGGTCCTACGAGCAGTACTTC	CASSVAPRSYEQYF
NA	TRBV7-9	TRBJ2-7	NA	TGTGCCAGCAGCCTCCTCCGAGGACGGGGGCTATCCTACGAGCAGTACTTC	CASSLLRGRGLSYEQYF
TRBD2	TRBV28	TRBJ2-3	few	TGTGCCAGCAGTACCGCGGGCGGGAGAGCAGATACGCAGTATTTT	CASSTAGGRADTQYF
NA	TRBV4-1	TRBJ2-3	many	TGCGCCAGCAGCCAAGATAGGACTCCCATGGATACGCAGTATTTT	CASSQDRTPMDTQYF
NA	TRBV2	TRBJ1-1	many	TGTGCCAGCAGTGTCTATACTGAAGCTTTCTTT	CASSVYTEAFF
NA	TRBV7-2	TRBJ1-1	many	TGTGCCAGCAGCCGCGACTTCCAGGGGTTTGAAGCTTTCTTT	CASSRDFQGFEAFF
TRBD2	TRBV24-1	TRBJ2-3	many	TGTGCCACCAGTGACACTACGGCGGGAGGGGAAGATACGCAGTATTTT	CATSDTTAGGEDTQYF
NA	TRBV7-3	TRBJ1-3	many	TGTGCCAGCAGCTTAGACTCTGGAAACACCATATATTTT	CASSLDSGNTIYF
TRBD2	TRBV10-2	TRBJ2-5	NA	TGCGCCAGCAGTGATTTGGGCGGGGGGGCTGGACAAGAGACCCAGTACTTC	CASSDLGGGAGQETQYF
NA	TRBV20-1	TRBJ1-1	many	TGCAGTGCTAGGGGCGGGGGGCCCTTGGTTTTCTTT	CSARGGGPLVFF
NA	TRBV2	TRBJ2-4	many	TGTGCCAGCTTGGCAGGGGGGACCAAAAACATTCAGTACTTC	CASLAGGTKNIQYF
NA	TRBV27	TRBJ2-7	many	TGTGCCAGCAGTTTTACGGCCAGCTCCTACGAGCAGTACTTC	CASSFTASSYEQYF
TRBD2	TRBV3-1	TRBJ2-1	many	TGTGCCAGCAGCGGTCAGACTAGCCTTAGCTCCTACAATGAGCAGTTCTTC	CASSGQTSLSSYNEQFF
NA	TRBV2	TRBJ2-1	NA	TGTGCCAGCAGCCCTGAGGGGGGGGACTCCTACAATGAGCAGTTCTTC	CASSPEGGDSYNEQFF
NA	TRBV30	TRBJ2-3	NA	TGTGCCTGGAGCGAAAAGACAGATACGCAGTATTTT	CAWSEKTDTQYF
NA	TRBV29-1	TRBJ1-2	many	TGCAGCGTTGATAGTGGGGATGGCTACACCTTC	CSVDSGDGYTF
NA	TRBV20-1	TRBJ2-1	many	TGCAGTGCTGGTCCCCTCGGGCGATGGTCTGAGCAGTTCTTC	CSAGPLGRWSEQFF
NA	TRBV5-8	TRBJ2-7	NA	TGTGCCAGCAGCTTGGATCCGAGCTCCTACGAGCAGTACTTC	CASSLDPSSYEQYF
NA	TRBV7-2	TRBJ2-5	few	TGTGCCAGCAGCTTAAGTCCCGGCCCGGAGACCCAGTACTTC	CASSLSPGPETQYF
NA	TRBV27	TRBJ2-7	many	TGTGCCAGCAGTGCCCCCGGGACTTCAACCTACGAGCAGTACTTC	CASSAPGTSTYEQYF
NA	TRBV11-1	TRBJ2-6	NA	TGTGCCAGCAGCTGGGCCGGGGGCTCTGGGGCCAACGTCCTGACTTTC	CASSWAGGSGANVLTF
NA	TRBV24-1	TRBJ2-2	NA	TGTGCCACCAGTGGGAGCGGGCAGGATGCCGGGGAGCTGTTTTTT	CATSGSGQDAGELFF
NA	TRBV18	TRBJ2-7	many	TGTGCCAGCTCAGTCCCGGGACGTGGGGTCTACGAGCAGTACTTC	CASSVPGRGVYEQYF
NA	TRBV6-2/TRBV6-3	TRBJ2-1	many	TGTGCCAGCAGTTATCTCGTGGGGACGGGTAGCTCCTACAATGAGCAGTTCTTC	CASSYLVGTGSSYNEQFF
NA	TRBV30	TRBJ2-1	many	TGTGCCTGGAGGCGGGGTGCCTACAATGAGCAGTTCTTC	CAWRRGAYNEQFF
NA	TRBV7-6	TRBJ2-5	many	TGTGCCAGCAGCTTACCGCACGAAAAAGAGACCCAGTACTTC	CASSLPHEKETQYF
NA	TRBV18	TRBJ1-6	few	TGTGCCAGCTCACCACCTTCTGGGTATTCACCCCTCCACTTT	CASSPPSGYSPLHF